These 25 T cell receptor beta chains were sequenced from one sample in a study of shared clonotypes between healthy human individuals. Positively selected for CCR7, the CD45RO-negative cells used as naive CD8 cells excluded terminally differentiated effector memory CD45RA+ cells. Sequencing was performed with immunoSEQ multiplex PCR; in TCRdb, only in-frame clones are kept and a portion is missing. The sample shows about 2 million clones, approximately 94% of them seen only once. Sequencing was done on a sample of naive CD8+ T cells sorted from blood. Every receptor here comes from a man between 18 and 35 years old in good health.

This sequence joins TRBV27 and TRBJ2-1, with D possibly matching TRBD1 (6 bases). Trimming stripped 6 bases from V and 9 bases from J, with 6 bases between. Germline V gives CDR1 MNHEY, CDR2 SMNVEV (reference sequence). This CDR3 is built from 10 residues. The CDR3 bases are TGTGCCAGCAGAGGGGGTGAGCAGTTCTTC. This gives the protein CASRGGEQFF.

The chain joins TRBV7-2 to TRBJ1-2; no clear D gene. The CDR3 totals 11 residues. The V end lost 7 bases, the J end lost 10 bases, and 13 bases lay between the germline ends. The germline V gene encodes CDR1 SGHTA and CDR2 FQGNSA. As DNA, the CDR3 is TGTGCCAGCATGCTTGAGGGAACCTACACCTTC. Translation gives CASMLEGTYTF.

As for this clone: Distinct nucleotide sequences in the sample also encode this CDR3. The chain employs TRBV27 and TRBJ2-5; D is undetermined. Trimming stripped 2 bases from V and 4 bases from J, with 8 bases between. Looked up from germline, CDR1 is MNHEY and CDR2 is SMNVEV (reference sequence). The CDR3 covers 13 residues. CDR3 in amino acids: CASSLLDRETQYF. In DNA form, the CDR3 reads TGTGCCAGCAGTTTACTAGACCGAGAGACCCAGTACTTC.

V gene TRBV7-6 combines with J gene TRBJ2-1; D possibly corresponds to TRBD2 (7 bases). CDR3 size: 17 residues. Trimming shortened V by 1 base and J by 7 bases, and 20 bases separated the two germline ends. Germline loops: CDR1 SGHVS, CDR2 FNYEAQ. The CDR3 reads CASSLGSSGGGWNEQFF. The CDR3 DNA follows: TGTGCCAGCAGCTTAGGATCTAGTGGGGGGGGCTGGAATGAGCAGTTCTTC.

The chain links TRBV11-3 to TRBJ2-2; 7 bases line up with TRBD2. V was pared by 0 bases and J by 2 bases, with 6 bases of the junction left unmatched. CDR3 length equals 17 residues. Germline CDR1 and CDR2: SGHNT and YENEEA. Here the CDR3 reads CASSLDGGAGNTGELFF. CDR3 nucleotides: TGTGCCAGCAGCTTAGATGGGGGAGCGGGAAACACCGGGGAGCTGTTTTTT.

This clone was detected once. The chain joins TRBV5-6 to TRBJ2-7, with TRBD1 matching over 10 bases. The CDR3 spans 15 residues. Looked up from germline, CDR1 is SGHDT and CDR2 is YYEEEE. Trimming removed 3 bases from V and 3 bases from J; junction bases left unmatched: 6. This CDR3 reads CASSSGGQGDYEQYF. The CDR3 coding sequence is TGTGCCAGCAGCTCCGGCGGACAGGGGGACTACGAGCAGTACTTC.

The J gene is TRBJ1-6, the V gene TRBV5-1; D is ambiguous. Germline lookup yields CDR1 SGHRS and CDR2 YFSETQ. Trimming stripped 4 bases from V and 10 bases from J, with 18 bases between. The CDR3 is made up of 15 amino acids. CDR3 nucleotides: TGCGCCAGCAGCACGGCCGACCCGGAGGAATCACCCCTCCACTTT. It translates to CASSTADPEESPLHF. The full variable domain, rest sourced from reference TRBV5-1 and TRBJ1-6, is KAGVTQTPRYLIKTRGQQVTLSCSPISGHRSVSWYQQTPGQGLQFLFEYFSETQRNKGNFPGRFSGRQFSNSRSEMNVSTLELGDSALYLCASSTADPEESPLHFGNGTRLTVT.

The chain joins TRBV30 to TRBJ2-5, with 9 bases lining up with TRBD1. Germline CDR1 is GTSNPN and CDR2 is SVGIG (reference sequence). The ends lost 4 bases at V and 5 bases at J; junction bases unmatched: 5. This CDR3 comprises 13 residues. CDR3: CAWTTGTGETQYF. As DNA, the CDR3 is TGTGCCTGGACGACGGGGACAGGGGAGACCCAGTACTTC.

V gene TRBV28 combines with J gene TRBJ2-7, with D perhaps TRBD2 (5 bases). The length of the CDR3 is 14 residues. V lost 6 bases to trimming and J lost 4 bases, with 16 bases between them. CDR1 MDHEN and CDR2 SYDVKM come from the germline V gene. The CDR3 sequence: CASSPIPEGYEQYF. For the CDR3, the DNA is TGTGCCAGCAGCCCTATCCCTGAGGGTTACGAGCAGTACTTC.

The chain is built from TRBV5-4 and TRBJ2-7; TRBD2 matches at 14 bases. CDR1 and CDR2 (germline): SGHNT, YYREEE (reference sequence). V lost 3 bases and J lost 5; bases outside the gene matches: 4. This CDR3 region has 15 residues. The CDR3 bases are TGTGCCAGCAGCTACGGACTAGCGGGAGGAAACGAGCAGTACTTC. Protein: CASSYGLAGGNEQYF.

Written as DNA, the CDR3 is TGCGCCAGCAGCCAAGATGTAGGGTTTGGAAACACCATATATTTT. This sequence encodes CASSQDVGFGNTIYF. This chain links TRBV4-1 with TRBJ1-3; D unclear. The CDR3 sequence is 15 residues long. From germline, CDR1 is MGHRA and CDR2 YSYEKL. The germline V and J ends were trimmed by 0 bases and 3 bases, with 9 bases remaining between them.

Note on this clone: Other nucleotide sequences from this sample produce the same CDR3. V gene TRBV4-1 combines with J gene TRBJ2-7, with 11 nucleotides matching TRBD1. The V segment lost 3 bases and the J segment 3 bases; nucleotides outside the gene matches: 4. Germline loops: CDR1 MGHRA, CDR2 YSYEKL. The CDR3 runs 15 residues. CDR3 coding DNA: TGCGCCAGCAGCCACTCCGGGACAGGGGGCTACGAGCAGTACTTC. As protein: CASSHSGTGGYEQYF.

The chain carries TRBV5-4 and TRBJ2-1; 7 bases agree with TRBD2. The CDR3 runs 16 residues. V lost 4 bases, J lost 5 bases, and 12 bases stayed unmatched. Germline V gene sequence: CDR1 SGHNT, CDR2 YYREEE (reference sequence). The CDR3 reads CASSGQLAQGNNEQFF. CDR3 DNA: TGTGCCAGCAGCGGACAACTAGCGCAAGGTAACAATGAGCAGTTCTTC.

The J gene is TRBJ2-7, the V gene TRBV2, with D maybe TRBD1 (6 bases). With 6 bases removed from V and 3 bases from J, the gap between germline ends came to 12 bases. Germline assignment: CDR1 SNHLY and CDR2 FYNNEI. This CDR3 comprises 13 residues. The CDR3 sequence is CASRHRTVYEQYF. The DNA for the CDR3 is TGTGCCAGCAGGCATAGGACAGTCTACGAGCAGTACTTC.

V and J are TRBV12-1 and TRBJ2-5; the D call of TRBD2 is as the table states it, not checked on the DNA. TRBV12-1 corresponds to a pseudogene. CDR3 size: 12 residues. The CDR3 nucleotides read TGTGCCAGCGCGAGGCCTCAAGAGACCCAGTACTTC. This translates into CASARPQETQYF.

The J gene is TRBJ2-5, the V gene TRBV28; either TRBD1 or TRBD2 may fit D (5 bases each). The CDR3 extends over 16 amino acids. Germline CDR1 reads MDHEN; CDR2 reads SYDVKM. V lost 6 bases and J lost 1, with 18 bases in between. The CDR3 loop is CASSRTGEGSQETQYF. CDR3 nucleotide sequence: TGTGCCAGCAGCCGAACAGGCGAGGGATCCCAAGAGACCCAGTACTTC.

Regarding this clone: Other nucleotide sequences in the sample specify the same CDR3. V is TRBV7-8 and J is TRBJ2-7; D not resolved. Germline CDR1 reads SGHVS; CDR2 reads FQNEAQ. V lost 0 bases to trimming and J lost 3 bases, with 3 bases between them. This CDR3 has 12 residues. The CDR3 sequence is CASSLAHYEQYF. The CDR3 DNA sequence: TGTGCCAGCAGCTTAGCTCACTACGAGCAGTACTTC.

V gene TRBV4-2 combines with J gene TRBJ2-1, with D hard to call. The CDR3 spans 18 residues. V lost 0 bases to trimming and J lost 7 bases, with 22 bases between them. Germline V gene data show CDR1 as LGHNA and CDR2 as YNFKEQ. CDR3 in amino acids: CASSQEPAGSLANNEQFF. In nucleotides, the CDR3 is TGTGCCAGCAGCCAAGAACCTGCCGGGTCGTTGGCTAATAATGAGCAGTTCTTC.

The chain is built from TRBV5-4 and TRBJ2-5; TRBD2 matches at 7 bases. V was pared by 0 bases and J by 4 bases, with 6 bases of the junction left unmatched. The CDR3 totals 15 residues. Germline assignment: CDR1 SGHNT and CDR2 YYREEE (reference sequence). The CDR3 loop reads CASSLAIGGRETQYF. Here the CDR3 DNA reads TGTGCCAGCAGCTTGGCGATCGGGGGGAGAGAGACCCAGTACTTC.

The gene calls are TRBV7-8 and TRBJ2-1, with 13 positions matching TRBD2. This CDR3 region has 16 residues. CDR1 SGHVS and CDR2 FQNEAQ come from the germline V gene. Trimming cost V 5 bases and J 4 bases; bases outside gene matches: 5. The CDR3 reads CASSPGTSGAYNEQFF. The DNA for the CDR3 is TGTGCCAGCAGCCCGGGGACTAGCGGGGCTTACAATGAGCAGTTCTTC.

Turning to this clone: The same CDR3 arises from other DNA sequences in this sample as well. CDR3 amino acids: CASSSPGPEQYF. Here the CDR3 DNA reads TGTGCCAGCAGCTCCCCCGGGCCCGAGCAGTACTTC. J is TRBJ2-7 and V is TRBV11-2; D gene unclear. The V and J ends lost 4 bases and 6 bases respectively, with 10 bases between them. This CDR3 is built from 12 residues. In germline, CDR1 is SGHAT, CDR2 FQNNGV.

The chain employs TRBV5-5 and TRBJ2-7, with D perhaps TRBD1 (6 bases). Germline values: CDR1 SGHKS, CDR2 YYEKEE (reference sequence). V lost 1 base and J 3 bases, leaving 14 bases between the germline ends. The length of the CDR3 is 15 residues. CDR3 bases: TGTGCCAGCAGCTTGTGGCTAGGGGGACACTACGAGCAGTACTTC. Translating it yields CASSLWLGGHYEQYF.

To note about this clone: One end of the junction fails to match germline, which may point to a read error. The chain joins TRBV7-7 to TRBJ2-7; D not certain. The CDR3 is 14 residues long. The germline gives CDR1 SSHAT, CDR2 FNYEAQ (reference sequence). The CDR3, as DNA: TGTGCTAGCAGCTTGGGTCCACTGGGCTACGAGCAGTACTTC. Residues: CASSLGPLGYEQYF.

V usage is TRBV30 and J usage is TRBJ2-3; D remains unclear. Germline V gives CDR1 GTSNPN, CDR2 SVGIG (reference sequence). Trimming pared 0 bases from V and 0 bases from J, leaving 10 bases between. There are 15 residues in the CDR3. CDR3 DNA: TGTGCCTGGAGTGTAGTGACCATTAGCACAGATACGCAGTATTTT. As protein: CAWSVVTISTDTQYF.

The chain uses TRBV19 and TRBJ2-7; possibly TRBD1 for D (5 bases). Germline V gives CDR1 LNHDA, CDR2 SQIVND (reference sequence). Trimming took off 5 bases at V and 4 bases at J, with 15 bases between the two ends. This CDR3 region has 14 residues. Here the CDR3 reads CASSPRTTTYEQYF. The CDR3 DNA follows: TGTGCCAGTAGTCCCCGGACAACTACTTACGAGCAGTACTTC.